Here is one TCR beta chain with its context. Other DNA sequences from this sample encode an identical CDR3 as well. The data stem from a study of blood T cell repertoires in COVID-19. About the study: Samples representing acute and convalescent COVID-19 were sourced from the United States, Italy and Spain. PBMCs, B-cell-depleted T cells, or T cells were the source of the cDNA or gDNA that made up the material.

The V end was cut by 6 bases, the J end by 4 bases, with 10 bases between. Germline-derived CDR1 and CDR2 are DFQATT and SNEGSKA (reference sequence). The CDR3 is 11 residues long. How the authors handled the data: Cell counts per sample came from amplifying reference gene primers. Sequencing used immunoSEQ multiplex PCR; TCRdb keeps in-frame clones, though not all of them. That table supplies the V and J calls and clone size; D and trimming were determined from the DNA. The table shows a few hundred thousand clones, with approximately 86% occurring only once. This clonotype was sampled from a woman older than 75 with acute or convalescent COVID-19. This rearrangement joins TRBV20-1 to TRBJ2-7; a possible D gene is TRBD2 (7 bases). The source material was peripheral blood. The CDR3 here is CSARGAYEQYF. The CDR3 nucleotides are TGCAGTGCCCGGGGGGCGTACGAGCAGTACTTC.